This T cell receptor (beta chain) is from a study of shared clonotypes between healthy human individuals. Study outcomes and limitations: Despite large depth, rarefaction showed incomplete sorted-subset sequencing. Relative to memory subsets, naive subsets generally showed larger estimated richness.

All donors were Caucasian adults living in Nashville, Tennessee. DNA at around 200 ng, about 30,000 T cell genomes, went into sorted-subset replicate PCRs. The repertoire was sequenced with immunoSEQ multiplex PCR; TCRdb's copy has only in-frame clones and lacks some. The sample includes some 980,000 clones, approximately 80% of them seen just once. Germline-derived CDR1 and CDR2 are MNHEY and SMNVEV (reference sequence). Trimming took off 1 base at V and 0 bases at J, with 9 bases between the two ends. The CDR3 is 15 amino acids. This clone was observed a handful of times. Its specificity is unknown. Sequences were obtained from memory CD4+ T cells sorted from blood. The subset was: CD45RA-negative fraction. The chain combines TRBV27 with TRBJ1-1; D unresolved. The receptor's source is a man aged 18 to 35 in good health. CDR3 sequence: CASSLLGSMNTEAFF. The CDR3 nucleotides are TGTGCCAGCAGTTTATTGGGCAGTATGAACACTGAAGCTTTCTTT.